These 2 T cell receptor beta chains came from one sample sequenced in a study of T cell responses to AZD1222 COVID-19 vaccine (dated by TCRdb to the early 2020s). Per the publication, the time point label means: about 28 days (+/-7) after the second vaccine dose. The library was made by the immunoSEQ multiplex PCR assay. TCRdb obtained this table from immuneACCESS and retained in-frame rearrangements with V and J assigned. These tables miss some clones; where compared with another copy, unresolved V genes account for less than half of the shortfall, and the remainder is unexplained. This sample has more than 90,000 clones in its table, and around 89% of those were observed once. Jointly, the top ten make up 6% to 8% of the sample. The input for sequencing was peripheral blood, taken 28 days after the second AZD1222 dose. The receptors originated from an adult who received the AZD1222 COVID-19 vaccine.

The chain employs TRBV6-5 and TRBJ1-3; weak D call: TRBD1 (6 bases). The CDR3 is made up of 15 amino acids. V lost 5 bases and J lost 0, with 11 bases in between. The germline CDR1 and CDR2 sequences are MNHEY and SVGAGI. The CDR3 loop is CASSPDRYSGNTIYF. CDR3 sequence (DNA): TGTGCCAGCAGTCCCGACAGGTACTCTGGAAACACCATATATTTT.

This clone appeared a single time. The chain combines TRBV7-8 with TRBJ1-1; D is possibly TRBD1 (5 bases). CDR1 SGHVS and CDR2 FQNEAQ come from the germline V gene. The CDR3 loop spans 13 amino acids. Deletions cut 8 bases from V and 0 bases from J, with 10 bases between. This chain's CDR3 is CASGGGMNTEAFF. The CDR3 region has the DNA TGTGCCAGCGGCGGGGGGATGAACACTGAAGCTTTCTTT.